This TCR beta chain emerged from a study of cytomegalovirus exposure and HLA in healthy donors. As for the study in general: Of all 370 or so donors who were genotyped, around 79% belonged to the Caucasian-associated ancestry cluster.

General study results and limits: Specificity for CMV antigens was confirmed in vitro for a few of the CMV-associated chains. Most TCR sequences were seen very rarely across donors, but some public TCRs occurred in many.

As regards this clone: Its specificity is unknown.

Primers: 60 Vbeta forward and 13 Jbeta reverse. Here immunoSEQ multiplex PCR was the method, and the copy in TCRdb shows in-frame clones only, minus some. The sample yields some 54,000 clones, around 70% seen once. V was pared by 2 bases and J by 6 bases, with 13 bases between. CDR1 and CDR2 from the germline V gene are MNHEY and SMNVEV (reference sequence). The CDR3 extends over 14 amino acids. Unrecorded immune exposure was likely among donors, who were nominally healthy when sampled. The chain employs TRBV27 and TRBJ1-1, with D possibly being TRBD1 (6 bases). Material for sequencing was PBMCs. The TCR was taken from a man in his late teens or twenties in good health and CMV-seronegative. DNA of the CDR3: TGTGCCAGCAGTTTAGCCACAGGGTTATCTGAAGCTTTCTTT. Translating it yields CASSLATGLSEAFF.